The 14 T cell receptor beta chains below were found in one sample sequenced in a study of regulatory T cells in long-lasting Graves disease. The authors built TCR beta libraries using iRepertoire HTBI primers and Arm-PCR of CDR3 regions. MiXCR, run by TCRdb on the multiplex PCR reads, gives a single entry per CDR3 protein. The repertoire holds 450,000 to 650,000 distinct CDR3 sequences, around 16% seen once, with 20% to 25% in the top ten. As for time point: newly diagnosed GD, antithyroid drugs for less than 3 months. The TCR library was made from RNA that had been extracted from PBMCs in TRIzol. The same data also contributed to another study, on T cells in Graves' hyperthyroidism and ophthalmopathy.

The specimen comprised peripheral blood mononuclear cells (PBMCs), sampled at new diagnosis, from a patient treated with antithyroid drugs. These receptors were obtained from a woman aged 40 to 65 with Graves disease.

This clonotype was recorded at least ten times. The rearrangement links TRBV7-9 to TRBJ2-1, with D perhaps TRBD1 (6 bases). The CDR3 runs 15 residues. The germline V gene encodes CDR1 SEHNR and CDR2 FQNEAQ (reference sequence). Trimming removed 4 bases from V and 9 bases from J, with 19 bases in between. In nucleotides, the CDR3 is TGTGCCAGCAGCTCATGGACAGCCGAGGTCCCTGAGCAGTTCTTC. Its protein is CASSSWTAEVPEQFF.

This clonotype occurred a few times. The V gene is TRBV6-5, the J gene TRBJ2-3; D possibly matches TRBD1 or TRBD2 (5 bases each). Trimming removed 4 bases at V and 0 bases at J, with 17 bases between. This CDR3 comprises 17 residues. Germline CDR1 is MNHEY and CDR2 is SVGAGI. The CDR3 region is CASSWDGRLSSTDTQYF. The CDR3 region has the DNA TGTGCCAGCAGTTGGGACGGACGATTGTCTAGCACAGATACGCAGTATTTT.

This clonotype was seen at least ten times. The chain couples TRBV2 to TRBJ1-2; 7 bases map to TRBD1. Germline CDR1 is SNHLY and CDR2 is FYNNEI. Losses at the gene ends were 6 bases for V and 7 bases for J; bases not matched to a gene: 11. The CDR3 runs 14 residues. The CDR3 here is CASRRGQSGVGYTF. For the CDR3, the DNA is TGTGCCAGCAGGAGGGGACAGTCTGGCGTTGGCTACACCTTC.

This clonotype occurred many times. A read error may explain this, as a much larger clone is one base away. The V gene is TRBV28, the J gene TRBJ2-7; no firm D call. Germline loops: CDR1 MDHEN, CDR2 SYDVKM. The CDR3 runs to 11 residues. Trimming pared 4 bases from V and 4 bases from J, leaving 5 bases between. The CDR3 is CASSYRYEQYF. In nucleotides, the CDR3 is TGTGCCAGCAGTTATCGTTACGAGCAGTACTTC.

This clonotype was seen only a few times. V and J are TRBV30 and TRBJ1-2; no firm D call. Germline assignment: CDR1 GTSNPN and CDR2 SVGIG (reference sequence). V was trimmed by 2 bases and J by 6 bases, leaving 13 bases between them. This CDR3 has 13 amino acids. The CDR3 coding sequence is TGTGCCTGGAGTATAAGGTCTCCTCATGGCTACACCTTC. Encoded protein: CAWSIRSPHGYTF.

The chain is built from TRBV20-1 and TRBJ1-2; no reliable D call. The CDR3 sequence is 15 residues long. V gave up 4 bases and J gave up 0 bases, with 15 bases separating them. Germline V gene data show CDR1 as DFQATT and CDR2 as SNEGSKA (reference sequence). This chain's CDR3 is CSAIVPGRANYGYTF. CDR3 nucleotides: TGCAGTGCTATTGTCCCTGGAAGGGCTAACTATGGCTACACCTTC.

This clonotype turned up a few times. The gene calls are TRBV30 and TRBJ1-2; possible D gene TRBD1, 5 bases. The CDR3 length is 14 residues. V was clipped by 2 bases and J by 2 bases, with 12 bases between them. The germline gives CDR1 GTSNPN, CDR2 SVGIG (reference sequence). CDR3 bases: TGTGCCTGGAGTATCCCGCGGGGGAACTATGGCTACACCTTC. Encoded protein: CAWSIPRGNYGYTF.

This clonotype was observed a handful of times. The V call is TRBV6-5, the J call TRBJ1-6; D is unresolved. The V end was cut by 0 bases, the J end by 9 bases, with 9 bases between. Germline-derived CDR1 and CDR2 are MNHEY and SVGAGI. There are 14 residues in the CDR3. This CDR3 reads CASSYSSLSSPLHF. The CDR3 DNA sequence: TGTGCCAGCAGTTACTCGAGCCTAAGTTCACCCCTCCACTTT.

This clonotype has at least ten counts. V usage is TRBV3-1 and J usage is TRBJ1-1, with 9 positions matching TRBD1. V trimming: 0 bases; J trimming: 13 bases; junction bases outside the gene matches: 6. The CDR3 contains 13 residues. Per the germline V gene, CDR1 is LGHDT and CDR2 is YNNKEL (reference sequence). CDR3 residues: CASSQDPGTGCFF. The CDR3 nucleotides read TGTGCCAGCAGCCAAGACCCCGGGACAGGGTGTTTCTTT. The full variable domain, with the rest looked up from reference TRBV3-1 and TRBJ1-1, is DTAVSQTPKYLVTQMGNDKSIKCEQNLGHDTMYWYKQDSKKFLKIMFSYNNKELIINETVPNRFSPKSPDKAHLNLHINSLELGDSAVYFCASSQDPGTGCFFGQGTRLTVV.

Note on this clonotype: A junction boundary mismatches the germline segment, possibly from a read error. The chain uses TRBV29-1 and TRBJ2-1; 7 nucleotides agree with TRBD1. The length of the CDR3 is 14 residues. The germline CDR1 and CDR2 sequences are SQVTM and ANQGSEA. The CDR3 DNA follows: TGCAGCGTTGATGGGGGACAGCAGACGAATGAGCAGTCCTTC. Its translation is CSVDGGQQTNEQSF.

Ten or more counts support this clonotype. The chain uses TRBV7-2 and TRBJ2-5; TRBD2 aligns across 9 bases. The CDR3 runs to 14 residues. Germline V gene data show CDR1 as SGHTA and CDR2 as FQGNSA. Trimming cost V 5 bases and J 9 bases; bases outside gene matches: 10. The CDR3 is CASSSSGGPGAQYF. DNA of the CDR3: TGTGCCAGCAGCAGTAGCGGGGGCCCCGGGGCCCAGTACTTC.

This clonotype was counted ten times or more. CDR3 sequence: CASSLVSGNTEAFF. The CDR3 coding sequence is TGTGCCAGCAGCTTAGTTTCAGGGAACACTGAAGCTTTCTTT. V usage is TRBV7-2 and J usage is TRBJ1-1; D is unclear. The CDR3 covers 14 residues. Germline V gives CDR1 SGHTA, CDR2 FQGNSA. Trimming cost V 1 base and J 1 base, with 7 bases left between them.

The rearrangement joins TRBV6-2 or TRBV6-3 to TRBJ2-5; D not resolved. V was pared by 3 bases and J by 1 base, with 12 bases between. CDR3 length equals 15 residues. Germline loops: CDR1 MNHEY, CDR2 SVGEGT. CDR3 sequence: CASSYTSWGQETQYF. The CDR3 region has the DNA TGTGCCAGCAGTTATACGTCATGGGGCCAAGAGACCCAGTACTTC.

This clonotype was detected many times. The chain links TRBV12-3 or TRBV12-4 to TRBJ1-1; D ambiguous. This CDR3 has 16 residues. V gave up 3 bases and J gave up 2 bases, with 16 bases separating them. Here the CDR3 reads CASSFSARSSNTEAFF. CDR3 coding DNA: TGTGCCAGCAGTTTTTCCGCCAGGTCTTCCAACACTGAAGCTTTCTTT.